Detailed here is one T cell receptor (beta chain). This record belongs to a study of identifying expanded T cells in peripheral blood. Trimming took off 0 bases at V and 8 bases at J, with 10 bases between the two ends. Germline lookup yields CDR1 GTSNPN and CDR2 SVGIG (reference sequence). The CDR3 totals 12 residues. Only in-frame clones appear in the TCRdb table, and some are missing; sequencing was by immunoSEQ multiplex PCR. The table includes tens of thousands of clones, more than 75% detected once. The chain is built from TRBV30 and TRBJ1-1; possible D gene TRBD1, 6 bases. The origin of this receptor is a person aged 18 to 75 in good health. The sample comprised blood. The CDR3 region has the DNA TGTGCCTGGAGTGTAGGAGGGGGGGAAGCTTTCTTT. Translation gives CAWSVGGGEAFF.